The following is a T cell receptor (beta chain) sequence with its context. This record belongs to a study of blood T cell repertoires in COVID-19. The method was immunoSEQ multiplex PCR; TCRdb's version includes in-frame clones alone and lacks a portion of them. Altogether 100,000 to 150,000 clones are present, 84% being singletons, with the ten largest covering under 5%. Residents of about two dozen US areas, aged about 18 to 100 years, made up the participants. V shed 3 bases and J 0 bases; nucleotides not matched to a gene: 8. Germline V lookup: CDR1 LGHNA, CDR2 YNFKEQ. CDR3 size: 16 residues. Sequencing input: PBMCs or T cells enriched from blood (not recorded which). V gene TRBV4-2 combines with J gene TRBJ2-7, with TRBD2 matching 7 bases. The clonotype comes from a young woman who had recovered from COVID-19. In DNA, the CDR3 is TGTGCCAGCAGCCAGAGCCTAGCGGCAAGCTCCTACGAGCAGTACTTC. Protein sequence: CASSQSLAASSYEQYF.